This TCR beta chain was captured in a study of metastatic and nonmetastatic thyroid tumors. About the research overall: Repertoires of blood and of tissue (tumor or nodule) from malignant and benign thyroid patients were compared.

Whole-study findings and limits: It was reported that TCR beta diversity was significantly higher in malignant thyroid tumors than benign nodules, in blood and tumor.

No patient received treatment before thyroid surgery. On this clone: Its antigen is currently unknown.

As originally analysed: Between-group CDR3 differences, defined by clinicopathological status, yielded a distant-metastasis classifier for papillary thyroid cancer. TCRdb re-called the PCR reads via MiXCR. TCRdb's processing, not the authors' own work, is the source of the V and J calls. Of roughly 40,000 clones listed, about 12% were seen once; the top ten hold 7% to 9.5%. The origin of this receptor is a male donor with papillary thyroid cancer or a benign thyroid nodule (not recorded which). Some clones in this sample may be carry-over from other donors' samples. Sequenced material: blood.

The CDR3 reads CASSRDSSTRQYF. The CDR3 DNA is TGTGCCAGCAGCCGCGACAGCTCGACGAGACAGTACTTC. This chain connects TRBV7-9 to TRBJ2-7, with a possible D match to TRBD1 (5 bases). From germline, CDR1 is SEHNR and CDR2 FQNEAQ (reference sequence). The CDR3 contains 13 residues. Trimming shortened V by 5 bases and J by 10 bases, and 18 bases separated the two germline ends.